This passage covers 26 T cell receptor beta chains from one sample sequenced in a study of vaccination and CD4 T cells after COVID-19. Noted treatment: approximately nine-day PBMC culture with coronavirus spike peptide pools or control peptides (ViraFEST assay). During the years 2011-2018, before the COVID-19 pandemic, the unexposed donor's CD4+ T cells were collected. Cultured CD4+ T cell DNA underwent sequencing with the Oncomine TCR Beta short-read assay. TCRdb recomputed calls from the PCR reads with MiXCR, one row per CDR3 protein. The sample holds 9,500 to 10,000 distinct CDR3 sequences, about a third seen once. These receptors lack a known antigen. Sequencing input: CD4+ T cells from blood, cultured in vitro. These receptors were taken from a human donor in good health.

This clonotype appeared a few times. The chain carries TRBV20-1 and TRBJ1-4, with D possibly being TRBD1 (6 bases). With 1 base removed from V and 8 bases from J, the gap between germline ends came to 11 bases. The CDR3 covers 13 residues. Germline V gene lookup returns CDR1 DFQATT and CDR2 SNEGSKA (reference sequence). CDR3 sequence: CSARVGQLEKLFF. Written as DNA, the CDR3 is TGCAGTGCTAGAGTAGGACAGCTCGAAAAACTGTTTTTT.

This sequence joins TRBV14 and TRBJ2-3; either TRBD1 or TRBD2 may fit D (6 bases each). V dropped 4 bases and J dropped 3 bases, with 20 bases sitting between them. The CDR3 is made up of 17 amino acids. The germline CDR1 and CDR2 sequences are SGHDN and FVKESK. The DNA for the CDR3 is TGTGCCAGCAGCCTTAGGATCCGGGGGCCCCGGACAGATACGCAGTATTTT. It specifies CASSLRIRGPRTDTQYF.

The chain couples TRBV6-4 to TRBJ2-3; D is undetermined. V was pared by 6 bases and J by 6 bases, with 13 bases between. The CDR3 totals 13 residues. Per germline, CDR1 MRHNA and CDR2 SNTAGT. This CDR3 reads CASSPQGTDTQYF. CDR3 sequence (DNA): TGTGCCAGCAGCCCCCAAGGAACCGATACGCAGTATTTT.

The gene calls are TRBV7-9 and TRBJ1-2; D might be TRBD1 (5 bases). V gave up 5 bases and J gave up 6 bases, with 19 bases separating them. Germline assignment: CDR1 SEHNR and CDR2 FQNEAQ (reference sequence). The CDR3 is 15 residues long. Written as DNA, the CDR3 is TGTGCCAGCAGCCCGGCCCCGGGGGAGGAGGATGGCTACACCTTC. It specifies CASSPAPGEEDGYTF.

This chain connects TRBV7-3 to TRBJ1-6; D might be TRBD1 (5 bases). V was clipped by 2 bases and J by 7 bases, with 12 bases between them. The germline V gene encodes CDR1 SGHTA and CDR2 FQGTGA. The CDR3 is 15 residues long. CDR3: CASSLGGDLNSPLHF. The CDR3 DNA reads as TGTGCCAGCAGCTTAGGAGGGGACCTAAATTCACCCCTCCACTTT.

The J gene is TRBJ2-3, the V gene TRBV5-4, with D perhaps matching TRBD2 (7 bases). V lost 0 bases and J 0 bases, leaving 20 bases between the germline ends. The CDR3 length is 19 residues. Germline V gene sequence: CDR1 SGHNT, CDR2 YYREEE (reference sequence). CDR3 in amino acids: CASSLAGQIGGRSTDTQYF. The CDR3 coding sequence is TGTGCCAGCAGCTTGGCGGGTCAGATCGGGGGGCGGAGCACAGATACGCAGTATTTT.

The gene calls are TRBV7-9 and TRBJ2-1; no clear D. V was shortened by 5 bases and J by 6 bases, with 8 bases between the two germline ends. The germline V gene encodes CDR1 SEHNR and CDR2 FQNEAQ (reference sequence). The CDR3 consists of 12 residues. CDR3 sequence (DNA): TGTGCCAGCAGCCCCCGTACCAATGAGCAGTTCTTC. Translating gives CASSPRTNEQFF. The variable domain in full, completed from reference TRBV7-9 and TRBJ2-1, reads DTGVSQNPRHKITKRGQNVTFRCDPISEHNRLYWYRQTLGQGPEFLTYFQNEAQLEKSRLLSDRFSAERPKGSFSTLEIQRTEQGDSAMYLCASSPRTNEQFFGPGTRLTVL.

This clonotype was seen more than once but under ten times. This chain joins TRBV6-1 and TRBJ1-2; 8 bases match TRBD1. The CDR3 has 16 amino acids. Germline V gene lookup returns CDR1 MNHNS and CDR2 SASEGT. J was trimmed by 0 bases and V by 5 bases; bases with no gene match: 8. The CDR3 reads CASSLTGAITNYGYTF. DNA of the CDR3: TGTGCCAGCAGTCTGACAGGGGCGATCACTAACTATGGCTACACCTTC.

In its sample, this clonotype was seen a few times. The chain recombines TRBV19 with TRBJ1-6, with 8 bases lining up with TRBD1. CDR1 is LNHDA and CDR2 is SQIVND in the germline V gene (reference sequence). The junction had 10 bases not matched to a gene; V was cut back by 1 base and J by 8 bases. This CDR3 spans 17 amino acids. The CDR3 coding sequence is TGTGCCAGTAGTATAGGTGGACAGGGATTCGGGTATTCACCCCTCCACTTT. Protein product: CASSIGGQGFGYSPLHF.

The rearrangement joins TRBV30 to TRBJ2-7; D is ambiguous. CDR1 and CDR2 from the germline V gene are GTSNPN and SVGIG (reference sequence). CDR3 size: 11 residues. Trimming removed 4 bases from V and 2 bases from J, with 6 bases in between. The CDR3 bases are TGTGCCTGGAAAACCCCCTACGAGCAGTACTTC. Encoded protein: CAWKTPYEQYF.

V usage is TRBV11-2 and J usage is TRBJ1-6, with no clear D. The germline V and J ends were trimmed by 11 bases and 0 bases, with 8 bases remaining between them. The germline CDR1 and CDR2 sequences are SGHAT and FQNNGV. This CDR3 region has 13 residues. CDR3 sequence: CASQSSYNSPLHF. DNA for the CDR3: TGTGCCTCACAGAGCTCCTATAATTCACCCCTCCACTTT.

This chain links TRBV6-1 with TRBJ2-5; no reliable D call. V was pared by 8 bases and J by 5 bases, with 12 bases between. This CDR3 region has 12 residues. Germline-derived CDR1 and CDR2 are MNHNS and SASEGT. The CDR3 sequence: CASRPTGETQYF. In nucleotides, the CDR3 is TGTGCCAGCCGCCCAACCGGCGAGACCCAGTACTTC.

This clonotype was counted a few times. The chain links TRBV6-1 to TRBJ1-1; a possible D gene is TRBD1 (5 bases). This CDR3 is built from 13 residues. Per germline, CDR1 MNHNS and CDR2 SASEGT. V was pared by 6 bases and J by 5 bases, with 13 bases between. The CDR3 protein is CASRQGVATEAFF. CDR3 DNA: TGTGCCAGCAGACAAGGGGTGGCGACTGAAGCTTTCTTT.

This clonotype was picked up a small number of times. The chain is built from TRBV7-9 and TRBJ2-5; D perhaps matches TRBD2 (5 bases). The germline V gene has CDR1 SEHNR and CDR2 FQNEAQ (reference sequence). V lost 1 base, J lost 4 bases, and 7 bases lay in between. The CDR3 is 13 residues long. In DNA, the CDR3 is TGTGCCAGCAGCTTAGACAGCGGAGAGACCCAGTACTTC. It encodes CASSLDSGETQYF.

The rearrangement links TRBV20-1 to TRBJ2-7; either TRBD1 or TRBD2 may supply D (5 bases each). Germline V lookup: CDR1 DFQATT, CDR2 SNEGSKA (reference sequence). V lost 1 base and J 0 bases, leaving 16 bases between the germline ends. This CDR3 spans 16 amino acids. Written as DNA, the CDR3 is TGCAGTGCTAGAGGTGGGGGTAAACTTCCCTCCTACGAGCAGTACTTC. Translated: CSARGGGKLPSYEQYF.

This clonotype has more than one count but fewer than ten. The genes are TRBV6-1 and TRBJ2-1, with 8 bases that match TRBD2. The V segment lost 6 bases and the J segment 2 bases; nucleotides outside the gene matches: 12. The CDR3 totals 17 residues. Germline loops: CDR1 MNHNS, CDR2 SASEGT. CDR3 protein: CASSPGRGAITYNEQFF. The CDR3 bases are TGTGCCAGCAGCCCTGGGCGGGGGGCCATTACCTACAATGAGCAGTTCTTC.

The chain couples TRBV6-4 to TRBJ2-3, with TRBD2 identical over 7 bases. Germline assignment: CDR1 MRHNA and CDR2 SNTAGT. Trimming took 6 bases from V and 5 from J; bases not matched to a gene: 11. The CDR3 consists of 15 residues. The chain's CDR3 is CASRGNSGPGDTQYF. For the CDR3, the DNA is TGTGCCAGCAGGGGTAATAGCGGGCCCGGAGATACGCAGTATTTT.

In nucleotides, the CDR3 is TGTGCCAGCAGTCCCACGACAGGCTATGGCTACACCTTC. Protein sequence: CASSPTTGYGYTF. This chain connects TRBV12-3 or TRBV12-4 to TRBJ1-2; weak D call: TRBD1 (6 bases). Trimming stripped 5 bases from V and 4 bases from J, with 11 bases between. The CDR3 extends over 13 amino acids.

The CDR3 protein is CASSLVEGCSNQPQHF. The CDR3 coding sequence is TGTGCCAGCAGCTTAGTTGAGGGGTGTAGCAATCAGCCCCAGCATTTT. The chain uses TRBV7-8 and TRBJ1-5; D might be TRBD1 (5 bases). CDR1 and CDR2 (germline): SGHVS, FQNEAQ. This CDR3 comprises 16 residues. The ends were cut back, 1 base at V and 0 bases at J, with 10 bases in the middle.

This chain joins TRBV6-5 and TRBJ1-2; D might be TRBD1 (6 bases). CDR3 length equals 13 residues. In germline, CDR1 is MNHEY, CDR2 SVGAGI. Trimming took off 4 bases at V and 4 bases at J, with 10 bases between the two ends. The CDR3 DNA sequence: TGTGCCAGCAGTTCGAGGGGGGTCTATGGCTACACCTTC. Its translation is CASSSRGVYGYTF.

This clonotype occurred a few times. This chain connects TRBV5-4 to TRBJ2-7; TRBD1 is a possible D gene (6 bases). Germline-derived CDR1 and CDR2 are SGHNT and YYREEE (reference sequence). The CDR3 loop spans 15 amino acids. The ends were cut back, 2 bases at V and 5 bases at J, with 17 bases in the middle. The CDR3 nucleotides are TGTGCCAGCAGCTTCCCTCTCGGGCAGGGGAACGAGCAGTACTTC. Encoded protein: CASSFPLGQGNEQYF.

This clonotype has only a few counts. This chain connects TRBV30 to TRBJ1-2; D unclear. Germline V gene sequence: CDR1 GTSNPN, CDR2 SVGIG (reference sequence). Trimming shortened V by 4 bases and J by 3 bases, and 15 bases separated the two germline ends. CDR3 length equals 14 residues. The DNA for the CDR3 is TGTGCCTGGACCCCGCGGTATCTGTACTATGGCTACACCTTC. Its translation: CAWTPRYLYYGYTF.

This clonotype was seen a few times. This chain joins TRBV20-1 and TRBJ2-5; D not resolved. Per the germline V gene, CDR1 is DFQATT and CDR2 is SNEGSKA (reference sequence). Trimming shortened V by 5 bases and J by 5 bases, and 9 bases separated the two germline ends. The CDR3 has 11 amino acids. CDR3: CSAPAGETQYF. CDR3 DNA: TGCAGTGCTCCAGCCGGGGAGACCCAGTACTTC.

This clonotype was recorded a few times. The chain links TRBV6-1 to TRBJ1-2; 8 bases map to TRBD1. Germline assignment: CDR1 MNHNS and CDR2 SASEGT. With 7 bases clipped from V and 10 bases from J, the junction kept 8 bases outside the gene matches. There are 12 residues in the CDR3. The CDR3 coding sequence is TGTGCCAGCACCCCAGAGCAGGGGGCCTACACCTTC. As protein: CASTPEQGAYTF.

A remark on this clonotype: One junction end disagrees with the germline gene, perhaps due to a read error. The V gene is TRBV27, the J gene TRBJ1-6; D not certain. Germline V CDR1 and CDR2: MNHEY, SMNVEV (reference sequence). The CDR3 spans 15 residues. The CDR3 is CASSLLTNGNSPPHF. In DNA, the CDR3 is TGTGCCAGCAGTTTATTGACGAATGGGAATTCACCCCCCCACTTT.

This clonotype is medium-sized. V gene TRBV2 combines with J gene TRBJ1-6; D is possibly TRBD1 (6 bases). Germline-derived CDR1 and CDR2 are SNHLY and FYNNEI. The CDR3 length is 15 residues. V lost 1 base to trimming and J lost 7 bases, with 11 bases between them. DNA for the CDR3: TGTGCCAGCAGTGAAGAGAGGACAGCCAATTCACCCCTCCACTTT. The encoded protein is CASSEERTANSPLHF.